The 32 T cell receptor beta chains presented below share a single source sample, sequenced in a study of beta chain features in type 1 diabetes. These receptors have no identified antigens. Study results and limitations: Within each of all four CD4+ subsets, Type 1 diabetes patients had TCRB CDR3s that were moderately but significantly shorter.

Reverse transcription of all isolated RNA meant that expressed TCRB transcripts were sequenced. TCRdb's table, derived via immunoSEQ multiplex PCR, lists solely in-frame clones and lacks some. The sample includes 300,000 to 400,000 clones, about a tenth seen only once; the top ten take 1%. Sequenced input: central memory CD4+ T cells from blood. These receptors originate from a man aged 25 to 45 with type 1 diabetes.

J is TRBJ2-7 and V is TRBV6-5; 10 bases map to TRBD1. This CDR3 comprises 14 residues. Germline lookup yields CDR1 MNHEY and CDR2 SVGAGI. J gave up 5 bases and V 4 bases, and 5 bases lay outside the gene matches. The CDR3: CASSWDRGRDEQYF. The DNA for the CDR3 is TGTGCCAGCAGTTGGGACAGGGGAAGGGACGAGCAGTACTTC.

V and J are TRBV5-4 and TRBJ1-4; D is ambiguous. CDR1 SGHNT and CDR2 YYREEE come from the germline V gene (reference sequence). There are 13 residues in the CDR3. V lost 9 bases and J lost 7, with 16 bases in between. CDR3: CATSDGDGEKLFF. DNA of the CDR3: TGTGCCACCTCTGACGGAGATGGTGAAAAACTGTTTTTT.

This clone was detected a few times. Distinct nucleotide sequences in the sample also encode this CDR3. The chain uses TRBV2 and TRBJ1-1, with TRBD1 identical over 8 bases. Germline CDR1 reads SNHLY; CDR2 reads FYNNEI. J was trimmed by 1 base and V by 6 bases; bases with no gene match: 7. There are 15 residues in the CDR3. CDR3 DNA: TGTGCCAGCAGGAATCGAGACAGGGGGAACACTGAAGCTTTCTTT. It translates to CASRNRDRGNTEAFF.

This clone was counted many times. V usage is TRBV19 and J usage is TRBJ1-1; tentative D call: TRBD1 (5 bases). Germline lookup yields CDR1 LNHDA and CDR2 SQIVND (reference sequence). Trimming took off 0 bases at V and 0 bases at J, with 8 bases between the two ends. The length of the CDR3 is 15 residues. The CDR3 spells CASSIDTGMNTEAFF. The CDR3 coding sequence is TGTGCCAGTAGTATAGATACAGGAATGAACACTGAAGCTTTCTTT.

This clone was recorded a few times. The chain recombines TRBV19 with TRBJ2-2, with D uncertain. The ends were cut back, 8 bases at V and 3 bases at J, with 13 bases in the middle. This CDR3 is 14 amino acids long. The V gene's germline CDR1 is LNHDA and CDR2 SQIVND (reference sequence). CDR3 nucleotide sequence: TGTGCCAGTGCATCCGGCTGGGACACCGGGGAGCTGTTTTTT. Protein: CASASGWDTGELFF.

The chain carries TRBV11-2 and TRBJ2-7, with D possibly being TRBD1 (7 bases). Germline V gene lookup returns CDR1 SGHAT and CDR2 FQNNGV. V shed 2 bases and J shed 5 bases, with 13 bases lying between them. The CDR3 consists of 14 residues. The CDR3 DNA follows: TGTGCCAGCAGCTTAAGGCAGGGGGGTGACGAGCAGTACTTC. This gives the protein CASSLRQGGDEQYF.

This chain joins TRBV2 and TRBJ2-4; possibly TRBD1 for D (6 bases). The V gene's germline CDR1 is SNHLY and CDR2 FYNNEI. V shed 3 bases and J shed 4 bases, with 7 bases lying between them. The CDR3 is 13 residues long. In nucleotides, the CDR3 is TGTGCCAGCAGTGAGGACAGTAAAAACATTCAGTACTTC. This translates into CASSEDSKNIQYF. The full variable domain, with the rest looked up from reference TRBV2 and TRBJ2-4, is EPEVTQTPSHQVTQMGQEVILRCVPISNHLYFYWYRQILGQKVEFLVSFYNNEISEKSEIFDDQFSVERPDGSNFTLKIRSTKLEDSAMYFCASSEDSKNIQYFGAGTRLSVL.

This clone was seen repeatedly, ten times or more. The chain combines TRBV28 with TRBJ2-5, with D unclear. Trimming took 4 bases from V and 4 from J, leaving 13 bases between them. From germline, CDR1 is MDHEN and CDR2 SYDVKM. This CDR3 is 14 amino acids long. The chain's CDR3 is CASSSYPVGETQYF. In nucleotides, the CDR3 is TGTGCCAGCAGTTCATACCCAGTTGGAGAGACCCAGTACTTC.

The J gene is TRBJ2-1, the V gene TRBV10-3, with D possibly called TRBD1 or TRBD2 (6 bases each). Per the germline V gene, CDR1 is ENHRY and CDR2 is SYGVKD. The CDR3 has 15 residues. V was pared by 0 bases and J by 6 bases, with 12 bases between. As DNA, the CDR3 is TGTGCCATCAGTGAGTCGAGGGGGGCAACCAATGAGCAGTTCTTC. Translation: CAISESRGATNEQFF.

This clone was counted at least ten times. V and J are TRBV21-1 and TRBJ2-1; the DNA was not compared with TRBD2, the D call given in the table. TRBV21-1 is tagged as a pseudogene. CDR3 length equals 16 residues. The CDR3 nucleotides read TGTGCCAGCAGCAGGCGGGGGGACGGCCCCTACAATGAGCAGTTCTTC. It is translated as CASSRRGDGPYNEQFF.

This clone came up a few times. The gene calls are TRBV5-1 and TRBJ2-2; D perhaps matches TRBD2 (5 bases). Trimming cost V 4 bases and J 7 bases, with 14 bases left between them. CDR3 length: 14 residues. Germline V gene data show CDR1 as SGHRS and CDR2 as YFSETQ. CDR3 sequence (DNA): TGCGCCAGCAGCATAGACTCCGGGGACGGGGAGCTGTTTTTT. It encodes CASSIDSGDGELFF.

This clone occurred a few times. The chain carries TRBV14 and TRBJ2-7; a possible D gene is TRBD2 (6 bases). The CDR3 is made up of 16 amino acids. Between the trimmed V and J ends, which lost 0 bases and 6 bases, there was a span of 18 bases. Germline V gene lookup returns CDR1 SGHDN and CDR2 FVKESK. The CDR3 protein is CASSQDRTIFRPEQYF. CDR3 nucleotides: TGTGCCAGCAGCCAAGACCGGACTATCTTTCGACCCGAGCAGTACTTC.

The V and J genes are TRBV25-1 and TRBJ2-1, with D possibly being TRBD1 (6 bases). Germline assignment: CDR1 MGHDK and CDR2 SYGVNS. V lost 3 bases to trimming and J lost 0 bases, with 18 bases between them. The CDR3 length is 18 residues. For the CDR3, the DNA is TGTGCCAGCAGTGATCGACCTTTGAGGGGGAGCTCCTACAATGAGCAGTTCTTC. As protein: CASSDRPLRGSSYNEQFF.

CDR3 nucleotides: TGTGCCAGCAGCCGATCGGGACAGGAGAACACTGAAGCTTTCTTT. As protein: CASSRSGQENTEAFF. The rearrangement links TRBV9 to TRBJ1-1, with 8 bases identical to TRBD1. This CDR3 comprises 15 residues. Germline V gene data show CDR1 as SGDLS and CDR2 as YYNGEE. J was trimmed by 1 base and V by 4 bases; bases with no gene match: 6.

This clone was recorded a few times. V gene TRBV7-2 combines with J gene TRBJ2-4; possibly TRBD1 for D (5 bases). Germline V gene data show CDR1 as SGHTA and CDR2 as FQGNSA. There are 13 residues in the CDR3. V was cut by 6 bases and J by 7 bases, with 13 bases left in between. CDR3 residues: CASSLQGYNIQYF. The CDR3 nucleotides are TGTGCCAGCAGTCTCCAGGGTTACAACATTCAGTACTTC. The full variable domain, rest sourced from reference TRBV7-2 and TRBJ2-4, is GAGVSQSPSNKVTEKGKDVELRCDPISGHTALYWYRQSLGQGLEFLIYFQGNSAPDKSGLPSDRFSAERTGGSVSTLTIQRTQQEDSAVYLCASSLQGYNIQYFGAGTRLSVL.

In this sample, this clone turned up a few times. This sequence joins TRBV19 and TRBJ1-4; D is ambiguous. The V and J ends lost 7 bases and 8 bases respectively, with 17 bases between them. This CDR3 has 14 residues. Germline CDR1 and CDR2: LNHDA and SQIVND (reference sequence). CDR3 nucleotides: TGTGCCAGTAAGCGGCGGGATTTTGGAGAAAAACTGTTTTTT. Amino acids: CASKRRDFGEKLFF.

In this sample, this clone turned up a few times. The J gene is TRBJ2-7, the V gene TRBV19, with 7 bases fitting TRBD1. The CDR3 is made up of 15 amino acids. The ends lost 3 bases at V and 0 bases at J; junction bases unmatched: 5. The germline V gene has CDR1 LNHDA and CDR2 SQIVND (reference sequence). The CDR3 coding sequence is TGTGCCAGTAGTATGGGGGACAGTAGCTCCTACGAGCAGTACTTC. The encoded protein is CASSMGDSSSYEQYF.

This clone was detected a few times. The V call is TRBV27, the J call TRBJ2-5, with 7 positions matching TRBD1. Germline trimming cut 6 bases from V and 2 bases from J; bases unmatched to any gene: 3. Germline-derived CDR1 and CDR2 are MNHEY and SMNVEV (reference sequence). This CDR3 has 13 amino acids. The CDR3 reads CASRDRFQETQYF. CDR3 in DNA: TGTGCCAGCAGGGACAGGTTTCAAGAGACCCAGTACTTC.

This chain uses TRBV21-1 with TRBJ1-6; the table names TRBD1, a call not compared with the DNA. TRBV21-1 is a recognized pseudogene. The CDR3 contains 12 residues. Written as DNA, the CDR3 is TGTGCCAGCAGCGCCAGGAATTCACCCCTCCACTTT. Residues: CASSARNSPLHF.

This clone was seen a handful of times. This chain links TRBV5-6 with TRBJ1-2; D is unclear. Per germline, CDR1 SGHDT and CDR2 YYEEEE. The CDR3 totals 14 residues. The germline V and J ends were trimmed by 0 bases and 2 bases, with 8 bases remaining between them. The chain's CDR3 is CASSLEERNYGYTF. The CDR3 DNA follows: TGTGCCAGCAGCTTGGAAGAGAGGAACTATGGCTACACCTTC.

This clone came up many times. The V and J genes are TRBV18 and TRBJ2-6; 12 bases map to TRBD1. The CDR3 sequence is 17 residues long. Trimming removed 2 bases from V and 3 bases from J; junction bases left unmatched: 2. Per germline, CDR1 KGHSH and CDR2 LQKENI. For the CDR3, the DNA is TGTGCCAGCTCACCAGGGACAGGGGGCTTTGGGGCCAACGTCCTGACTTTC. As protein: CASSPGTGGFGANVLTF.

This clone was seen a handful of times. V gene TRBV25-1 combines with J gene TRBJ1-6, with D hard to call. In germline, CDR1 is MGHDK, CDR2 SYGVNS. V lost 5 bases to trimming and J lost 5 bases, with 7 bases between them. This CDR3 spans 13 amino acids. The CDR3 region is CASSRKDNSPLHF. DNA of the CDR3: TGTGCCAGCAGTCGGAAAGATAATTCACCCCTCCACTTT.

This clone was counted between two and nine times. The rearrangement joins TRBV4-3 to TRBJ2-7; maybe TRBD1 (6 bases). The CDR3 runs 18 residues. CDR1 and CDR2 (germline): LGHNA, YSLEER. The ends were cut back, 0 bases at V and 0 bases at J, with 18 bases in the middle. For the CDR3, the DNA is TGCGCCAGCAGCCAAGATAGGAGCAGGGGCTCGAGCTCCTACGAGCAGTACTTC. This sequence encodes CASSQDRSRGSSSYEQYF.

The chain has TRBV28 and TRBJ2-7; TRBD1 matches at 8 bases. In germline, CDR1 is MDHEN, CDR2 SYDVKM. The CDR3 spans 14 residues. The V gene end was trimmed by 7 bases and the J gene end by 3 bases; junction bases not matched to a gene: 8. CDR3 DNA: TGTGCCAGCAACCCGCATGGACAGGGCTACGAGCAGTACTTC. Its translation: CASNPHGQGYEQYF.

This clone was picked up a small number of times. This rearrangement joins TRBV7-2 to TRBJ2-7, with D unclear. Germline V CDR1 and CDR2: SGHTA, FQGNSA. V was cut by 2 bases and J by 0 bases, with 14 bases left in between. This CDR3 contains 16 residues. The CDR3 sequence is CASSLRSRQTSYEQYF. The CDR3 DNA reads as TGTGCCAGCAGCTTACGGAGCCGGCAAACCTCCTACGAGCAGTACTTC.

This clone has just a few counts. The CDR3 region is CASSPRSGLAGGHSPGELFF. CDR3 DNA: TGTGCCAGCAGTCCCCGCTCAGGACTAGCGGGGGGGCATTCCCCCGGGGAGCTGTTTTTT. This chain uses TRBV28 with TRBJ2-2, with 15 bases identical to TRBD2. Trimming removed 5 bases from V and 6 bases from J; junction bases left unmatched: 16. The V gene's germline CDR1 is MDHEN and CDR2 SYDVKM. This CDR3 region has 20 residues.

This clone was detected only a few times. The chain links TRBV30 to TRBJ2-2, with 7 bases fitting TRBD2. Unmatched junction bases numbered 7, after V lost 1 base and J lost 2 bases. The length of the CDR3 is 16 residues. From germline, CDR1 is GTSNPN and CDR2 SVGIG (reference sequence). CDR3 region: CAWSALGGTNTGELFF. CDR3 nucleotides: TGTGCCTGGAGTGCCCTGGGGGGGACCAACACCGGGGAGCTGTTTTTT.

This clone was counted only a few times. The V call is TRBV6-5, the J call TRBJ2-5; 8 nucleotides match TRBD2. Trimming at V came to 7 bases and at J to 0 bases, leaving 4 bases not matched to a gene. The germline V gene encodes CDR1 MNHEY and CDR2 SVGAGI. This CDR3 has 14 residues. The CDR3, as DNA: TGTGCCAGCAAAGAGCGGGGGTACCAAGAGACCCAGTACTTC. Translation: CASKERGYQETQYF.

J is TRBJ1-4 and V is TRBV2; D ambiguous. This CDR3 contains 14 residues. Trimming pared 7 bases from V and 10 bases from J, leaving 19 bases between. Germline V CDR1 and CDR2: SNHLY, FYNNEI. The CDR3: CASTFEARGGKLFF. CDR3 nucleotide sequence: TGTGCCAGCACCTTCGAGGCTCGGGGTGGAAAACTGTTTTTT. The complete variable domain, with remaining parts taken from reference TRBV2 and TRBJ1-4, reads EPEVTQTPSHQVTQMGQEVILRCVPISNHLYFYWYRQILGQKVEFLVSFYNNEISEKSEIFDDQFSVERPDGSNFTLKIRSTKLEDSAMYFCASTFEARGGKLFFGSGTQLSVL.

This clone was detected a few times. The rearrangement links TRBV5-1 to TRBJ2-7; 10 nucleotides match TRBD1. J lost 5 bases, V lost 3 bases, and 8 bases had no gene match. Germline values: CDR1 SGHRS, CDR2 YFSETQ. The CDR3 has 15 amino acids. CDR3 coding DNA: TGCGCCAGCAGCTCGAGGCGACAGGGGGCCGACGAGCAGTACTTC. Protein product: CASSSRRQGADEQYF. Complete variable domain (other parts from reference TRBV5-1 and TRBJ2-7): KAGVTQTPRYLIKTRGQQVTLSCSPISGHRSVSWYQQTPGQGLQFLFEYFSETQRNKGNFPGRFSGRQFSNSRSEMNVSTLELGDSALYLCASSSRRQGADEQYFGPGTRLTVT.

This clone was counted between two and nine times. The chain joins TRBV7-9 to TRBJ2-7, with D perhaps matching TRBD1 (5 bases). The length of the CDR3 is 13 residues. Germline V gene sequence: CDR1 SEHNR, CDR2 FQNEAQ (reference sequence). V shed 3 bases and J shed 1 base, with 7 bases lying between them. CDR3 sequence reads: CASSFKGSYEQYF. The DNA of the CDR3 is TGTGCCAGCAGCTTTAAGGGGTCCTACGAGCAGTACTTC.

In its sample, this clone was seen many times. V is TRBV6-5 and J is TRBJ2-1; 12 bases line up with TRBD2. CDR1 and CDR2 from the germline V gene are MNHEY and SVGAGI. The CDR3 has 15 residues. Germline trimming cut 6 bases from V and 5 bases from J; bases unmatched to any gene: 5. The CDR3 nucleotides read TGTGCCAGCAGGAGACTAGCGGGGGTAAACAATGAGCAGTTCTTC. The encoded protein is CASRRLAGVNNEQFF.